Sequencing of this TCR beta chain was carried out in a study of cytomegalovirus exposure and HLA in healthy donors. Vbeta (60) and Jbeta (13) primers were used in the PCR. The protocol was immunoSEQ multiplex PCR, while the TCRdb copy is restricted to in-frame clones and leaves out a portion. The table records fewer than 200,000 clones, roughly 84% of them present only once. This clone has a single count. The V and J ends lost 5 bases and 0 bases, in that order; junction bases with no gene match: 11. This CDR3 is built from 18 residues. Germline V gene sequence: CDR1 SGHVS, CDR2 FQNEAQ. The rearrangement links TRBV7-8 to TRBJ2-1; TRBD1 matches 9 bases. This TCR was recovered from a man younger than 35 in good health and CMV-seropositive. Sequenced input: PBMCs. The CDR3 region is CASSVRQGGPGSYNEQFF. The CDR3 DNA is TGTGCCAGCAGCGTGAGACAGGGGGGGCCTGGCTCCTACAATGAGCAGTTCTTC.